These 17 T cell receptor beta chains were sequenced from one sample in a study of vaccination and CD4 T cells after COVID-19. Sequencing of cultured CD4+ T cell DNA used the Oncomine TCR Beta short-read assay. TCRdb called the PCR reads again in MiXCR, with one record for every CDR3 protein. The table includes several thousand distinct CDR3 sequences, around half detected once. Their specific antigens are unknown. As for treatment: approximately 9-day PBMC culture with coronavirus spike peptide pools or control peptides (ViraFEST assay). Gathering of the CD4+ T cells, from the unexposed donor, took place before the COVID-19 pandemic (2011-2018). The material sequenced was CD4+ T cells from blood, cultured in vitro. These receptors originate from a human donor in good health.

The chain uses TRBV10-2 and TRBJ2-5; D might be TRBD1 (6 bases). Germline assignment: CDR1 WSHSY and CDR2 SAAADI. The CDR3 runs 13 residues. The ends were cut back, 2 bases at V and 5 bases at J, with 9 bases in the middle. The CDR3 DNA reads TGCGCCAGCAGTGAGCAGGGGTCCGAGACCCAGTACTTC. Protein: CASSEQGSETQYF.

The rearrangement joins TRBV7-8 to TRBJ1-4; D is possibly TRBD1 (5 bases). V was clipped by 5 bases and J by 7 bases, with 17 bases between them. Germline loops: CDR1 SGHVS, CDR2 FQNEAQ. This CDR3 has 15 residues. The CDR3 loop reads CASSHSGRSLEKLFF. CDR3 DNA sequence: TGTGCCAGCAGCCACTCGGGACGGAGTCTTGAAAAACTGTTTTTT.

This chain links TRBV19 with TRBJ1-1; the match to TRBD1 covers 7 bases. This CDR3 is 15 amino acids long. CDR1 and CDR2 (germline): LNHDA, SQIVND (reference sequence). V shed 7 bases and J 5 bases; nucleotides not matched to a gene: 13. CDR3 nucleotides: TGTGCCAGTAAGCGACAGGGCCTAAGTGGGACTGAAGCTTTCTTT. Protein sequence: CASKRQGLSGTEAFF.

This chain connects TRBV5-1 to TRBJ1-1; the D gene is possibly TRBD1 (6 bases). CDR1 and CDR2 from the germline V gene are SGHRS and YFSETQ. Between the trimmed V and J ends, which lost 3 bases and 5 bases, there was a span of 20 bases. The CDR3 extends over 16 amino acids. The CDR3 loop reads CASSSNVGGKGTEAFF. The CDR3 DNA reads TGCGCCAGCAGCTCCAACGTAGGGGGTAAGGGAACTGAAGCTTTCTTT.

This clonotype was seen more than once but under ten times. The gene calls are TRBV7-8 and TRBJ2-3; TRBD2 aligns across 12 bases. The J segment lost 2 bases and the V segment lost 9 bases, leaving 9 bases of the junction unmatched. Germline V gene sequence: CDR1 SGHVS, CDR2 FQNEAQ. CDR3 length equals 16 residues. CDR3 nucleotides: TGTGCCAGTGGGTATAGGACTAGCGGGGCCACAGATACGCAGTATTTT. It specifies CASGYRTSGATDTQYF.

The CDR3 spells CASSLAGGGETQYF. The CDR3 bases are TGTGCCAGCAGCTTAGCGGGCGGGGGGGAGACCCAGTACTTC. The V call is TRBV7-2, the J call TRBJ2-5; 8 nucleotides agree with TRBD2. V trimming: 0 bases; J trimming: 5 bases; junction bases outside the gene matches: 2. The germline V gene has CDR1 SGHTA and CDR2 FQGNSA. This CDR3 is built from 14 residues. The whole variable domain, filled in from reference TRBV7-2 and TRBJ2-5, reads GAGVSQSPSNKVTEKGKDVELRCDPISGHTALYWYRQSLGQGLEFLIYFQGNSAPDKSGLPSDRFSAERTGGSVSTLTIQRTQQEDSAVYLCASSLAGGGETQYFGPGTRLLVL.

This clonotype has more than one count but fewer than ten. This chain connects TRBV29-1 to TRBJ1-2; 10 nucleotides match TRBD1. CDR1 is SQVTM and CDR2 is ANQGSEA in the germline V gene. The ends lost 7 bases at V and 4 bases at J; junction bases unmatched: 3. This CDR3 spans 12 amino acids. CDR3 in amino acids: CSARDRGYGYTF. CDR3 nucleotide sequence: TGCAGCGCTCGGGACAGGGGCTATGGCTACACCTTC.

The rearrangement links TRBV4-1 to TRBJ1-2, with TRBD1 matching 7 bases. Per the germline V gene, CDR1 is MGHRA and CDR2 is YSYEKL. The CDR3 length is 19 residues. The V segment lost 0 bases and the J segment 5 bases; nucleotides outside the gene matches: 18. The CDR3 protein is CASSQDPTKTLGQSYGYTF. The CDR3 nucleotides are TGCGCCAGCAGCCAAGATCCGACGAAAACCTTGGGACAGAGTTATGGCTACACCTTC.

V is TRBV28 and J is TRBJ1-2; D might be TRBD1 (5 bases). Between the trimmed V and J ends, which lost 2 bases and 2 bases, there was a span of 6 bases. CDR1 MDHEN and CDR2 SYDVKM come from the germline V gene. The CDR3 consists of 13 residues. The CDR3 nucleotides read TGTGCCAGCAGTTTACAGGGAAACTATGGCTACACCTTC. It yields the protein CASSLQGNYGYTF.

V and J are TRBV18 and TRBJ1-1, with 7 positions matching TRBD1. CDR1 is KGHSH, CDR2 LQKENI, per germline. This CDR3 region has 16 residues. V dropped 1 base and J dropped 4; count of bases not matched to a gene: 9. The CDR3 DNA reads TGTGCCAGCTCACCACGGAGAGACAGGGTAGTCACTGAAGCTTTCTTT. It translates to CASSPRRDRVVTEAFF.

This clonotype was recorded only once. The rearrangement joins TRBV15 to TRBJ2-7; D call uncertain. Germline V CDR1 and CDR2: LNHNV, YYDKDF (reference sequence). The CDR3 consists of 13 residues. V was cut by 0 bases and J by 4 bases, with 7 bases left in between. CDR3 in amino acids: CATSRDLGYEQYF. The DNA for the CDR3 is TGTGCCACCAGCAGAGATTTAGGATACGAGCAGTACTTC.

The chain joins TRBV28 to TRBJ1-3; D remains ambiguous. V was shortened by 3 bases and J by 2 bases, with 8 bases between the two germline ends. The CDR3 covers 14 residues. Germline lookup yields CDR1 MDHEN and CDR2 SYDVKM. CDR3 sequence reads: CASSLTGTGNTIYF. The CDR3 DNA reads TGTGCCAGCAGTTTGACGGGGACTGGAAACACCATATATTTT.

The rearrangement joins TRBV5-8 to TRBJ1-2; TRBD1 agrees at 8 bases. J lost 4 bases, V lost 6 bases, and 11 bases had no gene match. Germline V gene data show CDR1 as SGHTS and CDR2 as YDEGEE. This CDR3 comprises 15 residues. The DNA of the CDR3 is TGTGCCAGCACCGAGACAGGGGCGGACCTCTATGGCTACACCTTC. Translation gives CASTETGADLYGYTF.

The chain links TRBV5-1 to TRBJ1-1, with D tentatively TRBD1 (5 bases). Trimming stripped 2 bases from V and 1 base from J, with 21 bases between. This CDR3 region has 18 residues. Germline CDR1 SGHRS, CDR2 YFSETQ. CDR3 nucleotide sequence: TGCGCCAGCAGCTTCTTCGACCGGGGGAAGGTCGGGAACACTGAAGCTTTCTTT. It specifies CASSFFDRGKVGNTEAFF. Complete variable domain (other parts from reference TRBV5-1 and TRBJ1-1): KAGVTQTPRYLIKTRGQQVTLSCSPISGHRSVSWYQQTPGQGLQFLFEYFSETQRNKGNFPGRFSGRQFSNSRSEMNVSTLELGDSALYLCASSFFDRGKVGNTEAFFGQGTRLTVV.

V is TRBV10-1 and J is TRBJ1-6; no clear D. Trimming removed 3 bases from V and 6 bases from J, with 6 bases in between. From germline, CDR1 is WNHNN and CDR2 SYGVQD (reference sequence). This CDR3 contains 13 residues. Here the CDR3 reads CASSERANSPLHF. In DNA, the CDR3 is TGCGCCAGCAGTGAACGGGCTAATTCACCCCTCCACTTT.

V is TRBV11-3 and J is TRBJ1-1; a possible D gene is TRBD1 (5 bases). Trimming cost V 3 bases and J 1 base, with 6 bases left between them. The CDR3 runs 13 residues. CDR1 and CDR2 from the germline V gene are SGHNT and YENEEA. Here the CDR3 DNA reads TGTGCCAGCAGCTTCAGGGCGAACACTGAAGCTTTCTTT. This gives the protein CASSFRANTEAFF.

V gene TRBV7-2 combines with J gene TRBJ2-1; no clear D. CDR3 size: 12 residues. Germline CDR1 and CDR2: SGHTA and FQGNSA. The germline V and J ends were trimmed by 2 bases and 10 bases, with 9 bases remaining between them. The CDR3 DNA follows: TGTGCCAGCAGCTTACGCCCCGAAGAGCAGTTCTTC. Translating it yields CASSLRPEEQFF.